A selection of T cell receptor beta chains follows, all from one sample in a study of cytomegalovirus exposure and HLA in healthy donors. Libraries were prepared by immunoSEQ multiplex PCR; TCRdb keeps only in-frame clonotypes and omits some of them. The sample lists tens of thousands of clones; 94% were seen once. Sequences were obtained from PBMCs. These TCRs come from a woman between 18 and 29 years old in good health and CMV-seropositive. Both conserved end residues are part of each CDR3. D genes are given only for firm matches. A row's size may be missing; if present it is once, few, many or a size class.

V gene: TRBV7-2; J gene: TRBJ2-7; clone size: .; D gene: TRBD2; CDR3 protein: CASSLVASGYEQYF; CDR3 DNA: TGTGCCAGCAGCTTAGTGGCTAGCGGCTACGAGCAGTACTTC
V gene: TRBV19; J gene: TRBJ2-1; clone size: .; D gene: TRBD2; CDR3 protein: CASSPGTSGGGGSYNEQFF; CDR3 DNA: TGTGCCAGTAGCCCCGGGACTAGCGGGGGGGGAGGGTCCTACAATGAGCAGTTCTTC
V gene: TRBV29-1; J gene: TRBJ1-1; clone size: once; D gene: TRBD1; CDR3 protein: CSARDRADEAFF; CDR3 DNA: TGCAGCGCAAGGGACAGGGCCGATGAAGCTTTCTTT
V gene: TRBV6-4; J gene: TRBJ2-7; clone size: .; D gene: TRBD1; CDR3 protein: CASSWDSWGEQYF; CDR3 DNA: TGTGCCAGCAGCTGGGACAGCTGGGGGGAGCAGTACTTC
V gene: TRBV5-1; J gene: TRBJ1-2; clone size: .; D gene: TRBD1; CDR3 protein: CASSSTGNYGYTF; CDR3 DNA: TGCGCCAGCAGCTCGACAGGGAACTATGGCTACACCTTC
V gene: TRBV2; J gene: TRBJ1-3; clone size: .; D gene: .; CDR3 protein: CASSEQGAVSGNTIYF; CDR3 DNA: TGTGCCAGCAGTGAGCAGGGCGCTGTCTCTGGAAACACCATATATTTT
V gene: TRBV7-8; J gene: TRBJ2-1; clone size: once; D gene: TRBD1; CDR3 protein: CASSHIGTAYNEQFF; CDR3 DNA: TGTGCCAGCAGTCATATTGGGACAGCCTACAATGAGCAGTTCTTC
V gene: TRBV12-5; J gene: TRBJ2-5; clone size: once; D gene: TRBD2; CDR3 protein: CASGFTSGGAHEAQYF; CDR3 DNA: TGTGCTAGTGGTTTCACTAGCGGGGGGGCGCATGAGGCCCAGTACTTC
V gene: TRBV5-1; J gene: TRBJ2-3; clone size: .; D gene: .; CDR3 protein: CASSLTEDTDTQYF; CDR3 DNA: TGCGCCAGCAGCTTGACGGAGGACACAGATACGCAGTATTTT
V gene: TRBV29-1; J gene: TRBJ2-7; clone size: .; D gene: .; CDR3 protein: CSVEAGKLEQYF; CDR3 DNA: TGCAGCGTTGAAGCAGGTAAACTTGAGCAGTACTTC
V gene: TRBV19; J gene: TRBJ2-3; clone size: .; D gene: .; CDR3 protein: CASSNADTQYF; CDR3 DNA: TGTGCCAGTAGCAACGCGGATACGCAGTATTTT
V gene: TRBV15; J gene: TRBJ2-1; clone size: .; D gene: TRBD1; CDR3 protein: CATSRETGGYNEQFF; CDR3 DNA: TGTGCCACCAGCAGAGAAACAGGGGGGTACAATGAGCAGTTCTTC
V gene: TRBV7-2; J gene: TRBJ1-4; clone size: .; D gene: .; CDR3 protein: CASSLRGGNEKLFF; CDR3 DNA: TGTGCCAGCAGTTTAAGGGGGGGTAATGAAAAACTGTTTTTT
V gene: TRBV2; J gene: TRBJ2-1; clone size: .; D gene: .; CDR3 protein: CASSELQGNEQFF; CDR3 DNA: TGTGCCAGCAGTGAATTACAGGGCAATGAGCAGTTCTTC
V gene: TRBV21-1; J gene: TRBJ1-5; clone size: once; D gene: .; CDR3 protein: CASSKSDRGKLSQPQHF; CDR3 DNA: TGTGCCAGCAGCAAATCGGACAGGGGTAAGTTGAGTCAGCCCCAGCATTTT
V gene: TRBV7-9; J gene: TRBJ2-3; clone size: .; D gene: TRBD2; CDR3 protein: CASSSGGSGETDTQYF; CDR3 DNA: TGTGCCAGCAGCTCGGGAGGGTCGGGGGAAACAGATACGCAGTATTTT
V gene: TRBV5-1; J gene: TRBJ1-2; clone size: .; D gene: TRBD1; CDR3 protein: CASETGQGSGGYTF; CDR3 DNA: TGCGCCAGCGAAACGGGACAGGGAAGTGGCGGCTACACCTTC
V gene: TRBV7-9; J gene: TRBJ2-7; clone size: .; D gene: .; CDR3 protein: CASSFPSYEQYF; CDR3 DNA: TGTGCCAGCAGCTTCCCGTCGTACGAGCAGTACTTC
V gene: TRBV5-1; J gene: TRBJ1-1; clone size: once; D gene: .; CDR3 protein: CASSLTGRTEAFF; CDR3 DNA: TGCGCCAGCAGCTTGACAGGGAGAACTGAAGCTTTCTTT
V gene: TRBV6-5; J gene: TRBJ2-2; clone size: .; D gene: TRBD1; CDR3 protein: CASSWDREGELFF; CDR3 DNA: TGTGCCAGCAGTTGGGACAGGGAAGGGGAGCTGTTTTTT
V gene: TRBV6-1; J gene: TRBJ2-2; clone size: .; D gene: .; CDR3 protein: CASSVGGSGTGELFF; CDR3 DNA: TGTGCCAGCAGTGTCGGAGGGTCGGGCACCGGGGAGCTGTTTTTT
V gene: TRBV7-2; J gene: TRBJ2-7; clone size: .; D gene: .; CDR3 protein: CASSSQSPGGGEQYF; CDR3 DNA: TGTGCCAGCAGCTCCCAGAGCCCCGGAGGAGGCGAGCAGTACTTC
V gene: TRBV7-2; J gene: TRBJ2-2; clone size: .; D gene: .; CDR3 protein: CASSLRRAGTGELFF; CDR3 DNA: TGTGCCAGCAGCTTAAGGCGAGCGGGTACCGGGGAGCTGTTTTTT
V gene: TRBV11-2; J gene: TRBJ1-1; clone size: .; D gene: .; CDR3 protein: CASSFSDTEAFF; CDR3 DNA: TGTGCCAGCAGCTTCTCTGACACTGAAGCTTTCTTT
V gene: TRBV29-1; J gene: TRBJ2-7; clone size: .; D gene: TRBD1; CDR3 protein: CSSEGTGRPRVEEQYF; CDR3 DNA: TGCAGCTCCGAGGGGACAGGAAGGCCCCGGGTGGAAGAGCAGTACTTC
V gene: TRBV7-2; J gene: TRBJ2-1; clone size: .; D gene: TRBD1; CDR3 protein: CASTITGGSYNEQFF; CDR3 DNA: TGTGCCAGCACAATCACAGGGGGCTCCTACAATGAGCAGTTCTTC
V gene: TRBV5-1; J gene: TRBJ2-7; clone size: .; D gene: TRBD1; CDR3 protein: CASSLAGDRAAEQYF; CDR3 DNA: TGCGCCAGCAGCTTGGCGGGGGACAGGGCGGCCGAGCAGTACTTC
V gene: TRBV18; J gene: TRBJ2-7; clone size: .; D gene: TRBD2; CDR3 protein: CASSLGTSDEQYF; CDR3 DNA: TGTGCCAGCTCACTGGGGACTAGTGACGAGCAGTACTTC
V gene: TRBV4-1; J gene: TRBJ2-4; clone size: .; D gene: .; CDR3 protein: CASSSPQGILAKNIQYF; CDR3 DNA: TGCGCCAGCAGCTCACCTCAGGGTATCTTAGCCAAAAACATTCAGTACTTC
V gene: TRBV5-6; J gene: TRBJ2-1; clone size: .; D gene: .; CDR3 protein: CASSSYRSSDYNEQFF; CDR3 DNA: TGTGCCAGCAGCTCCTACCGTTCTAGCGATTACAATGAGCAGTTCTTC
V gene: TRBV18; J gene: TRBJ2-2; clone size: .; D gene: TRBD1; CDR3 protein: CASSPLGTGSTGELFF; CDR3 DNA: TGTGCCAGCTCACCACTCGGGACAGGCTCGACCGGGGAGCTGTTTTTT
V gene: TRBV2; J gene: TRBJ1-6; clone size: .; D gene: .; CDR3 protein: CASTSWENVNSPLHF; CDR3 DNA: TGTGCCAGCACTTCTTGGGAGAACGTTAATTCACCCCTCCACTTT
V gene: TRBV30; J gene: TRBJ2-1; clone size: .; D gene: .; CDR3 protein: CAWSVGGSQYNEQFF; CDR3 DNA: TGTGCCTGGAGTGTAGGTGGGAGCCAATACAATGAGCAGTTCTTC
V gene: TRBV27; J gene: TRBJ1-2; clone size: .; D gene: .; CDR3 protein: CASRGELSSSDYGYTF; CDR3 DNA: TGTGCCAGCCGCGGGGAGCTATCGAGCAGCGACTATGGCTACACCTTC
V gene: TRBV7-2; J gene: TRBJ2-5; clone size: once; D gene: TRBD2; CDR3 protein: CASSLTSGEGETQYF; CDR3 DNA: TGTGCCAGCAGCTTGACTAGCGGGGAAGGGGAGACCCAGTACTTC
V gene: TRBV10-1; J gene: TRBJ2-1; clone size: .; D gene: .; CDR3 protein: CASSPNQVNEQFF; CDR3 DNA: TGCGCCAGCAGTCCGAACCAGGTCAATGAGCAGTTCTTC
V gene: TRBV2; J gene: TRBJ1-2; clone size: .; D gene: TRBD1; CDR3 protein: CASAEGQGYGYTF; CDR3 DNA: TGTGCCAGCGCCGAGGGACAGGGCTATGGCTACACCTTC
V gene: TRBV4-1; J gene: TRBJ1-1; clone size: .; D gene: .; CDR3 protein: CASSRAGTEAFF; CDR3 DNA: TGCGCCAGCAGCCGGGCTGGGACTGAAGCTTTCTTT
V gene: TRBV5-4; J gene: TRBJ1-2; clone size: .; D gene: .; CDR3 protein: CASSLSATANYGYTF; CDR3 DNA: TGTGCCAGCAGCTTGTCGGCAACAGCTAACTATGGCTACACCTTC
V gene: TRBV4-3; J gene: TRBJ2-3; clone size: .; D gene: TRBD2; CDR3 protein: CASSQDFSGDVDTQYF; CDR3 DNA: TGCGCCAGCAGCCAAGATTTTAGCGGGGATGTAGATACGCAGTATTTT
V gene: TRBV27; J gene: TRBJ2-3; clone size: .; D gene: .; CDR3 protein: CASSLSPSGGLRVSTDTQYF; CDR3 DNA: TGTGCCAGCAGTTTATCCCCTTCTGGGGGCCTTCGGGTTAGCACAGATACGCAGTATTTT
V gene: TRBV6-5; J gene: TRBJ2-2; clone size: .; D gene: .; CDR3 protein: CATRHYSNTGELFF; CDR3 DNA: TGTGCCACGCGCCACTACTCGAACACCGGGGAGCTGTTTTTT
V gene: TRBV5-6; J gene: TRBJ1-2; clone size: .; D gene: .; CDR3 protein: CASSLVREGGGYTF; CDR3 DNA: TGTGCCAGCAGCTTGGTCCGGGAAGGGGGTGGCTACACCTTC
V gene: TRBV5-5; J gene: TRBJ2-4; clone size: .; D gene: TRBD2; CDR3 protein: CASSLDGGENIQYF; CDR3 DNA: TGTGCCAGCAGCTTGGACGGGGGGGAAAACATTCAGTACTTC
V gene: TRBV9; J gene: TRBJ1-2; clone size: .; D gene: TRBD1; CDR3 protein: CASSVETGRHGYTF; CDR3 DNA: TGTGCCAGCAGCGTAGAGACAGGGCGGCATGGCTACACCTTC
V gene: TRBV6-5; J gene: TRBJ1-5; clone size: .; D gene: .; CDR3 protein: CASSYSPGDARPQHF; CDR3 DNA: TGTGCCAGCAGTTACTCTCCAGGGGACGCTCGTCCCCAGCATTTT
V gene: TRBV7-2; J gene: TRBJ2-5; clone size: few; D gene: TRBD2; CDR3 protein: CASSLGGGGMETQYF; CDR3 DNA: TGTGCCAGCAGCTTAGGCGGCGGGGGGATGGAGACCCAGTACTTC
V gene: TRBV6-6; J gene: TRBJ1-1; clone size: .; D gene: .; CDR3 protein: CASSYSQGSEAFF; CDR3 DNA: TGTGCCAGCAGTTACTCTCAGGGGTCTGAAGCTTTCTTT
V gene: TRBV7-8; J gene: TRBJ1-1; clone size: medium-sized; D gene: TRBD1; CDR3 protein: CASSSKLQGEDTEAFF; CDR3 DNA: TGTGCCAGCAGCTCTAAACTACAGGGGGAGGACACTGAAGCTTTCTTT
V gene: TRBV2; J gene: TRBJ2-5; clone size: .; D gene: TRBD2; CDR3 protein: CASSGSGTPQETQYF; CDR3 DNA: TGTGCCAGCAGTGGTAGCGGGACCCCCCAAGAGACCCAGTACTTC
V gene: TRBV29-1; J gene: TRBJ2-3; clone size: .; D gene: TRBD2; CDR3 protein: CSVGTSGGGTDTQYF; CDR3 DNA: TGCAGCGTTGGAACTAGCGGGGGTGGCACAGATACGCAGTATTTT
V gene: TRBV9; J gene: TRBJ1-1; clone size: .; D gene: .; CDR3 protein: CASSFSGASDTEAFF; CDR3 DNA: TGTGCCAGCAGCTTTTCGGGAGCCTCGGACACTGAAGCTTTCTTT
V gene: TRBV11-3; J gene: TRBJ2-3; clone size: .; D gene: TRBD2; CDR3 protein: CASSLASGGLADTQYF; CDR3 DNA: TGTGCCAGCAGCTTAGCTAGCGGGGGACTCGCGGATACGCAGTATTTT
V gene: TRBV9; J gene: TRBJ1-2; clone size: .; D gene: .; CDR3 protein: CASSPGGENYGYTF; CDR3 DNA: TGTGCCAGCAGTCCGGGGGGTGAGAACTATGGCTACACCTTC
V gene: TRBV11-2; J gene: TRBJ1-3; clone size: .; D gene: .; CDR3 protein: CASSLDSARDLNTIYF; CDR3 DNA: TGTGCCAGCAGCTTAGATTCGGCCAGGGATTTAAACACCATATATTTT
V gene: TRBV30; J gene: TRBJ2-5; clone size: .; D gene: TRBD1; CDR3 protein: CAWRGGLRTQYF; CDR3 DNA: TGTGCCTGGAGAGGGGGCCTCAGGACCCAGTACTTC
V gene: TRBV30; J gene: TRBJ2-1; clone size: .; D gene: .; CDR3 protein: CAWSVSYRDGGLDEQFF; CDR3 DNA: TGTGCCTGGAGTGTAAGTTACCGGGACGGGGGATTAGATGAGCAGTTCTTC